In this sample, the clone carrying this T cell receptor (beta chain) turned up many times. Amplified TCR beta CDR3 regions came from RNA transcripts. The HTBI set primed first-round TCR CDR3 RT-PCR. TCRdb fed the multiplex PCR reads into MiXCR, producing one record per CDR3 protein. The repertoire holds around 300,000 distinct CDR3 sequences, with approximately 15% as singletons. This entry is derived from a study of T cells in Graves' hyperthyroidism and ophthalmopathy. The CDR3 covers 14 residues. Between the trimmed V and J ends, which lost 4 bases and 2 bases, there was a span of 13 bases. The germline gives CDR1 SGHNT, CDR2 YYREEE (reference sequence).

Sequencing was carried out using blood. The sequence came from a woman in her 40s with Graves' hyperthyroidism. V is TRBV5-4 and J is TRBJ2-7; D is ambiguous. The CDR3 nucleotides are TGTGCCAGCAGCCGACAAGGTATCGCCTACGAGCAGTACTTC. Its translation: CASSRQGIAYEQYF.